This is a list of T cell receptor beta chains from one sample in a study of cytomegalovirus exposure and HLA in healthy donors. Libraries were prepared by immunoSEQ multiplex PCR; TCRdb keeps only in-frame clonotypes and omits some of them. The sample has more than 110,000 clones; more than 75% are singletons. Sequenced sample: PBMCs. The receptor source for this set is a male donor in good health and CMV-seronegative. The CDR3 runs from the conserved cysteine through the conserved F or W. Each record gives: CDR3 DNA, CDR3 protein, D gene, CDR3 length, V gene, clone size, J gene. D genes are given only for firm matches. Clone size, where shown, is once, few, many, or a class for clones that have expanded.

DNA: TGTGCCAGCAGCTTAGATAGGGACAGGGGTTGGAATGAGCAGTTCTTC
CDR3: CASSLDRDRGWNEQFF
D: TRBD1
length: 16
V: TRBV11-3
size: .
J: TRBJ2-1

DNA: TGCAGTGCCCTTGGGACAGTCACAGATACGCAGTATTTT
CDR3: CSALGTVTDTQYF
D: TRBD1
length: 13
V: TRBV29-1
size: .
J: TRBJ2-3

DNA: TGTGCCAGCAGCATGCGACTAGCGGGCAATGAGCAGTTCTTC
CDR3: CASSMRLAGNEQFF
D: TRBD2
length: 14
V: TRBV9
size: .
J: TRBJ2-1

DNA: TGTGCCAGTAACCACAGGGGCGGGACTGAAGCTTTCTTT
CDR3: CASNHRGGTEAFF
D: TRBD1
length: 13
V: TRBV19
size: once
J: TRBJ1-1

DNA: TGTGCCAGCAGCCAGGGGCTGCCAACCGAGCAGTACTTC
CDR3: CASSQGLPTEQYF
D: .
length: 13
V: TRBV14
size: .
J: TRBJ2-7

DNA: TGTGCCAGCAGCTTTTGGTCAGGGGGAGAGACCCAGTACTTC
CDR3: CASSFWSGGETQYF
D: TRBD1
length: 14
V: TRBV7-9
size: .
J: TRBJ2-5

DNA: TGTGCCAGCAGTGAGCAGGGGAACACTGAAGCTTTCTTT
CDR3: CASSEQGNTEAFF
D: .
length: 13
V: TRBV2
size: .
J: TRBJ1-1

DNA: TGTGCCAGTAGGATGCGGGGGGCGTATTACACTGAAGCTTTCTTT
CDR3: CASRMRGAYYTEAFF
D: .
length: 15
V: TRBV19
size: .
J: TRBJ1-1

DNA: TGCGCCAGCAGCCCCCACCGGGAAGGGAGATACAGCGTGGATACGCAGTATTTT
CDR3: CASSPHREGRYSVDTQYF
D: .
length: 18
V: TRBV4-1
size: .
J: TRBJ2-3

DNA: TGTGCCAGCAGCGGGGGGGGGCTAGCGGAAGAGACCCAGTACTTC
CDR3: CASSGGGLAEETQYF
D: .
length: 15
V: TRBV9
size: .
J: TRBJ2-5

DNA: TGTGCCAGCAGCTCCCTCGACAGGGGGACTGAAGCTTTCTTT
CDR3: CASSSLDRGTEAFF
D: TRBD1
length: 14
V: TRBV9
size: .
J: TRBJ1-1

DNA: TGTGCCAGCAGTCCGTACAGTGGCTACACCTTC
CDR3: CASSPYSGYTF
D: .
length: 11
V: TRBV6-1
size: .
J: TRBJ1-2

DNA: TGCGCCAGCAGCCAGGGGGACACCGCAGGAGGCTACACCTTC
CDR3: CASSQGDTAGGYTF
D: .
length: 14
V: TRBV4-1
size: .
J: TRBJ1-2

DNA: TGTGCCAGCAGTAGGCAGGGGAGCACTGAAGCTTTCTTT
CDR3: CASSRQGSTEAFF
D: .
length: 13
V: TRBV27
size: few
J: TRBJ1-1

DNA: TGTGCCACCTTTGCCGGGACAGGGAGTAACACTGAAGCTTTCTTT
CDR3: CATFAGTGSNTEAFF
D: TRBD1
length: 15
V: TRBV10-3
size: .
J: TRBJ1-1

DNA: TGCGCCAGCAGCTACCCCGACAGGGGCTATGGCTACACCTTC
CDR3: CASSYPDRGYGYTF
D: TRBD1
length: 14
V: TRBV5-1
size: .
J: TRBJ1-2

DNA: TGTGCCAGCAGCTATGTCTCGGGGGTTGCAGATACGCAGTATTTT
CDR3: CASSYVSGVADTQYF
D: .
length: 15
V: TRBV27
size: .
J: TRBJ2-3

DNA: TGCAGCGTTGAAGATCGAGGTGCAGGGGGCGAAGGGAACTATGGCTACACCTTC
CDR3: CSVEDRGAGGEGNYGYTF
D: TRBD1
length: 18
V: TRBV29-1
size: .
J: TRBJ1-2

DNA: TGTGCCAGCAGCTTTCGTACCGGGACTAGGGAGACCCAGTACTTC
CDR3: CASSFRTGTRETQYF
D: TRBD2
length: 15
V: TRBV7-9
size: .
J: TRBJ2-5

DNA: TGTGCCAGCAGCTCAGGGGATAGAGAAGGCTACACCTTC
CDR3: CASSSGDREGYTF
D: .
length: 13
V: TRBV7-8
size: .
J: TRBJ1-2

DNA: TGTGCCAGCAGAGACAGGCGGCTTGGGTATAGCAATCAGCCCCAGCATTTT
CDR3: CASRDRRLGYSNQPQHF
D: .
length: 17
V: TRBV28
size: .
J: TRBJ1-5

DNA: TGCGCCAGCAGCTTCACATCATCGAACACTGAAGCTTTCTTT
CDR3: CASSFTSSNTEAFF
D: .
length: 14
V: TRBV5-1
size: .
J: TRBJ1-1

DNA: TGTGCCATCAGTGAGTCGTCGTTTAGTGTTGGCGTTGAGGAGGAAAAACTGTTTTTT
CDR3: CAISESSFSVGVEEEKLFF
D: .
length: 19
V: TRBV10-3
size: .
J: TRBJ1-4

DNA: TGTGCCAGCAGCACACAGGGTGCGGGTCAGCCCCAGCATTTT
CDR3: CASSTQGAGQPQHF
D: .
length: 14
V: TRBV7-8
size: .
J: TRBJ1-5

DNA: TGCGCCAGCAGCCAAGTGGGGGCAGGGCGCACAGATACGCAGTATTTT
CDR3: CASSQVGAGRTDTQYF
D: .
length: 16
V: TRBV4-1
size: .
J: TRBJ2-3

DNA: TGTGCCAGCCGGGACAGGAACTATGGCTACACCTTC
CDR3: CASRDRNYGYTF
D: TRBD1
length: 12
V: TRBV2
size: .
J: TRBJ1-2

DNA: TGTGCCAGCAGCAGGGGACAGGGGGACGGCTACACCTTC
CDR3: CASSRGQGDGYTF
D: TRBD1
length: 13
V: TRBV5-6
size: once
J: TRBJ1-2

DNA: TGTGCCAGCAGCCCCCTTGCTCAGCGGGGGGCTAACAATGAGCAGTTCTTC
CDR3: CASSPLAQRGANNEQFF
D: TRBD2
length: 17
V: TRBV11-2
size: few
J: TRBJ2-1

DNA: TGTGCCAGTATTGGGAAGGGAGGCACCGGGGAGCTGTTTTTT
CDR3: CASIGKGGTGELFF
D: .
length: 14
V: TRBV19
size: .
J: TRBJ2-2

DNA: TGTGCCAGCAGCACGGCACCGGGGGGGGGTACAGATACGCAGTATTTT
CDR3: CASSTAPGGGTDTQYF
D: TRBD2
length: 16
V: TRBV7-2
size: .
J: TRBJ2-3

DNA: TGTGCCAGCAGCAGAGACGGGACAGCTCAAAGGGATTTC
CDR3: CASSRDGTAQRDF
D: TRBD1
length: 13
V: TRBV7-3
size: .
J: TRBJ1-2

DNA: TGTGCCATCAGTGAGGGCAGAACAACATCAAATGAGCAGTTCTTC
CDR3: CAISEGRTTSNEQFF
D: .
length: 15
V: TRBV10-3
size: .
J: TRBJ2-1

DNA: TGCGCCAGCGGCCAAAACACCGGGGAGCTGTTTTTT
CDR3: CASGQNTGELFF
D: .
length: 12
V: TRBV10-1
size: .
J: TRBJ2-2

DNA: TGTGCCAGCAGCACCTCAGGGGTGTTAGGCCGCTATGGCTACACCTTC
CDR3: CASSTSGVLGRYGYTF
D: .
length: 16
V: TRBV5-4
size: once
J: TRBJ1-2

DNA: TGCGCCAGCAGCTGGACAGGGCAAAACACTGAAGCTTTCTTT
CDR3: CASSWTGQNTEAFF
D: TRBD1
length: 14
V: TRBV5-1
size: .
J: TRBJ1-1

DNA: TGTGCCAGCAGCCAACAGGGGAACGGGGAGCTGTTTTTT
CDR3: CASSQQGNGELFF
D: TRBD1
length: 13
V: TRBV5-6
size: .
J: TRBJ2-2

DNA: TGCGCCAGCAGCCCGGCCCAGGGGGCGGTCGACGAGCAGTACTTC
CDR3: CASSPAQGAVDEQYF
D: TRBD1
length: 15
V: TRBV4-1
size: .
J: TRBJ2-7

DNA: TGTGCCAACAGCTCCGATAGCTATGGCTACACCTTC
CDR3: CANSSDSYGYTF
D: .
length: 12
V: TRBV5-6
size: once
J: TRBJ1-2

DNA: TGTGCCAGCAGTGGTTTAGGGGTTCGGCCCCAGCATTTT
CDR3: CASSGLGVRPQHF
D: .
length: 13
V: TRBV2
size: .
J: TRBJ1-5

DNA: TGCGCCAGCAGCTCAGGGACAGGGTGGTTGTATGAGCAGTTCTTC
CDR3: CASSSGTGWLYEQFF
D: TRBD1
length: 15
V: TRBV5-1
size: .
J: TRBJ2-1

DNA: TGCGCCAGCAGTGAGTCCAACGGAGCCTACGAGCAGTACTTC
CDR3: CASSESNGAYEQYF
D: .
length: 14
V: TRBV10-2
size: .
J: TRBJ2-7

DNA: TGTGCCGCGATGGCGACAGGGAACTATGGCTACACCTTC
CDR3: CAAMATGNYGYTF
D: TRBD1
length: 13
V: TRBV6-5
size: few
J: TRBJ1-2

DNA: TGTGCCAGCAGTTCCTCACCCGGGACAGCTCCTCAGTACTTC
CDR3: CASSSSPGTAPQYF
D: TRBD1
length: 14
V: TRBV27
size: few
J: TRBJ2-4

DNA: TGCGCCAGCAGCCAAGATCACGGGAGGGAGCAGTACTTC
CDR3: CASSQDHGREQYF
D: TRBD2
length: 13
V: TRBV4-3
size: .
J: TRBJ2-7

DNA: TGTGCCAGCAGTCAGAAGACAGATTCACCCCTCCACTTT
CDR3: CASSQKTDSPLHF
D: .
length: 13
V: TRBV6-5
size: .
J: TRBJ1-6

DNA: TGTGCCAGCAGCTTGATCAGGGCCAATCAGCCCCAGCATTTT
CDR3: CASSLIRANQPQHF
D: .
length: 14
V: TRBV5-6
size: .
J: TRBJ1-5

DNA: TGTGCCAGTAGTTCTTTCCTTGGACAGATTAATAGCAATCAGCCCCAGCATTTT
CDR3: CASSSFLGQINSNQPQHF
D: .
length: 18
V: TRBV19
size: .
J: TRBJ1-5

DNA: TGCGCCAGCAGCCACCGGACCGGACAGAGATACAATGAGCAGTTCTTC
CDR3: CASSHRTGQRYNEQFF
D: .
length: 16
V: TRBV4-3
size: .
J: TRBJ2-1

DNA: TGTGCCAGCAGGGGAGTAGCGGGGGGTATTGAGCAGTTCTTC
CDR3: CASRGVAGGIEQFF
D: TRBD2
length: 14
V: TRBV27
size: few
J: TRBJ2-1

DNA: TGTGCCAGCAGCCTAAACAGGGTAGAGAAACTGTTTTTT
CDR3: CASSLNRVEKLFF
D: .
length: 13
V: TRBV7-2
size: .
J: TRBJ1-4

DNA: TGTGCCAGCAGCCCGAGGAGTATCCAAGAGACCCAGTACTTC
CDR3: CASSPRSIQETQYF
D: .
length: 14
V: TRBV4-2
size: .
J: TRBJ2-5

DNA: TGTGCCAGCAGCTTAGAATCGGGGGGGTACACTGAAGCTTTCTTT
CDR3: CASSLESGGYTEAFF
D: .
length: 15
V: TRBV7-9
size: few
J: TRBJ1-1

DNA: TGCGCCAGCAGCTTGTCAGAGAACACTGAAGCTTTCTTT
CDR3: CASSLSENTEAFF
D: .
length: 13
V: TRBV5-1
size: .
J: TRBJ1-1

DNA: TGTGCCAGCAGTAACGTCGGGGGGAACAATGAGCAGTTCTTC
CDR3: CASSNVGGNNEQFF
D: TRBD2
length: 14
V: TRBV25-1
size: .
J: TRBJ2-1

DNA: TGTGCCAGCTATAGGACAGGCCACTCTGGGGCCAACGTCCTGACTTTC
CDR3: CASYRTGHSGANVLTF
D: TRBD1
length: 16
V: TRBV7-9
size: .
J: TRBJ2-6

DNA: TGTGCCAGCAGCCCTTCCCGGACAGTCGCTTTCTTT
CDR3: CASSPSRTVAFF
D: .
length: 12
V: TRBV11-2
size: .
J: TRBJ1-1

DNA: TGTGCCACCAAGGGGTGGCGACGGGATGAGCAGTTCTTC
CDR3: CATKGWRRDEQFF
D: .
length: 13
V: TRBV6-5
size: .
J: TRBJ2-1

DNA: TGTGCCAGCAGCCAGACAGGGGGACCTAACTATGGCTACACCTTC
CDR3: CASSQTGGPNYGYTF
D: TRBD1
length: 15
V: TRBV6-5
size: .
J: TRBJ1-2

DNA: TGTGCCAGCAAACAACAGGGGGCATTACCTGGAAACACCATATATTTT
CDR3: CASKQQGALPGNTIYF
D: TRBD1
length: 16
V: TRBV7-8
size: once
J: TRBJ1-3